This TCR beta chain was sequenced for a study of T cell responses to AZD1222 COVID-19 vaccine (dated by TCRdb to the early 2020s). Turning to the overall study: AZD1222 recipients given second doses at about 4 weeks or at about 12 weeks were pooled, since spike-specific TCR depth and breadth were not found to differ between the two schedules. A total of around 240 trial participants underwent TCR sequencing, of whom under 220 had received two doses of AZD1222 and roughly 26 had received two doses of the MenACWY control vaccine. Trial participants were enrolled by age into 18-55, 56-69 and 70-plus year subgroups, with 148, 28 and 57 TCR-sequenced participants respectively.

The CDR3 regions of human TCRbeta chains were subjected to immunosequencing. Regarding the original processing steps: TCRs in the repertoires were compared against a reference library of SARS-CoV-2-specific TCRs that had been generated with the MIRA antigen-specificity platform. Breadth meant the fraction of unique TCRs that were SARS-CoV-2-associated, whereas depth meant the fraction of total T cells that were SARS-CoV-2-associated. Using the MIRA data, every spike-specific TCR was mapped to the spike region that the TCR reacted to and assigned to either a CD4 or a CD8 class. Log10-transformed breadth and depth values were compared by one-way ANOVA with Sidak's multiple comparisons tests. TCRdb provides this immuneACCESS table in a form limited to in-frame rearrangements. Some clones are lacking; in checked studies, under half of them reflect an unresolved V gene, and why the rest are absent is not known. That table furnishes V, J and clone size, whereas the DNA furnished D and trimming. The sample profile shows 72,000 or so clones; roughly 87% of them were found once. Of the sample, roughly 24% falls within the top ten clones.

Overall study outcomes, separate from this receptor: Reportedly, almost half of the unique spike-specific TCRs recognized epitopes lying outside the regions that are mutated in the B.1.351 and B.1.1.7 variants. In the small 56-69-year group, the increase in depth fell short of significance, most likely because of low power. Participants were mostly white British, with more females than males. The authors suggested clonal diversity may have been underestimated. Because no day 14 peak-response samples were available, repertoires were characterized only after the peak T cell response. The whole spike protein was spanned by vaccine-associated CD4 TCRs, and dominant responses were seen in regions 160-218 and 743-854. Conclusions about previously exposed vaccinees are limited because only a handful of AZD1222 recipients were SARS-CoV-2 seropositive at baseline. After two AZD1222 doses, spike-specific TCR breadth and depth were significantly higher than at day 0 and than in MenACWY recipients.

This specimen's time point label, per the study, means: baseline before first vaccination. The vaccinee samples were drawn from two UK trials, COV001 and COV002, one of which was a single-blind randomized controlled phase 2/3 trial testing AZD1222 (ChAdOx1 nCoV-19) in healthy adults. For TCRbeta chain sequencing, PBMC samples from trial participants were taken at day 0 and at day 28 after the second dose. Looking up the germline V gene yields CDR1 SGHDT and CDR2 YYEEEE. V and J lose 2 bases and 0 bases, and a span of 12 bases separates them. The CDR3 starts with the cysteine, ends with the phenylalanine, and has 16 residues. Just the 48-base CDR3 DNA is kept, in frame starting at base 1. In regard to this clone: Which antigen it targets is not known. It has no much larger one-base neighbor in the sample; base qualities were not kept.

The chain joins TRBV5-6 to TRBJ2-4; a tentative D match to TRBD2 spans 5 bases. The sequencing used peripheral blood, collected on day 0 of AZD1222 vaccination. The clonotype originates from an adult in good health. Read as DNA, the sequence is TGTGCCAGCAGCTTCCGGGAACAACTAGCCAAAAACATTCAGTACTTC. This is translated as CASSFREQLAKNIQYF.